This T cell receptor (beta chain) was identified during a study of blood T cell repertoires in COVID-19 (dated by TCRdb to the early 2020s). A note on the overall study: Collaborator samples came from the United States, Italy and Spain and covered acute and convalescent phases of COVID-19. The prospective study material was composed of cDNA or gDNA derived from T cells, B-cell-depleted T cells, or PBMCs. The repertoires were released in a freely available public database intended as a resource for research on the immune response to SARS-CoV-2. Where available, HLA class I and class II types were obtained from metadata supplied by the sample provider rather than from assay-based typing. Subjects who had been exposed to COVID-19, were actively infected with it, or had recovered from it provided the deeply sampled blood TCRbeta repertoires that made up the dataset. The samples were drawn from the first 160 participants of the ongoing ImmuneRACE study and from about 1,200 subjects provided by 6 global collaborators. A de-identified subject ID, COVID-19 status, age in years and sex were almost always included in the sample metadata. General conclusions and limits of the study: The amount of clinical and demographic metadata varied by source and participant and was provided uncurated.

Collaborating institutions collected whole blood in K2EDTA tubes following their own protocols. For TCRbeta analysis, collaborators shipped samples in one of three forms: frozen whole blood, isolated PBMCs, or DNA extracted from either of those sample types. A single count supports this clone. Its cognate antigen has yet to be identified. Per-nucleotide qualities are absent, and no much larger clonotype sits a single base away. TCRbeta CDR3 regions were amplified from genomic DNA by means of the immunoSEQ Assay, a bias-controlled multiplex PCR. In the source study's methods: The number of nucleated cells in each sample was estimated by amplification of reference gene primers within the assay. To quantify the absolute abundance of each unique TCRbeta CDR3 rearrangement, sequence reads were collapsed and filtered. For each sample, productive Simpson clonality was calculated as the square root of Simpson's diversity index over productive rearrangements. Drawn from immuneACCESS, this table holds only the in-frame rearrangements with V and J called that TCRdb kept. Clones are partly lost; checked studies trace under half to an unresolved V gene and leave the rest unexplained. V, J and clone size are those of that table, while D and trimming were read from the DNA. In this sample the table shows around 130,000 clones, roughly 79% of which occur a single time. The ten largest clones capture approximately 11% of the sample.

This clonotype originated in a human donor in a cohort sampled during active COVID-19. Sequencing was carried out using peripheral blood.

The CDR3 amino acid sequence is: CASSQDRPGSGNTIYF. The base sequence is TGCGCCAGCAGCCAAGATAGGCCAGGCTCTGGAAACACCATATATTTT. The rearrangement joined TRBV4-1 to TRBJ1-3; no D gene can be assigned with confidence. Based on the germline V gene, the CDR1 and CDR2 sequences are MGHRA and YSYEKL. Its CDR3 holds 16 amino acids, cysteine through phenylalanine. Only the CDR3 DNA is retained, 48 bases long and in frame from the first base. V is pared back by 0 bases and J by 0 bases, with 9 bases lying between the germline termini.